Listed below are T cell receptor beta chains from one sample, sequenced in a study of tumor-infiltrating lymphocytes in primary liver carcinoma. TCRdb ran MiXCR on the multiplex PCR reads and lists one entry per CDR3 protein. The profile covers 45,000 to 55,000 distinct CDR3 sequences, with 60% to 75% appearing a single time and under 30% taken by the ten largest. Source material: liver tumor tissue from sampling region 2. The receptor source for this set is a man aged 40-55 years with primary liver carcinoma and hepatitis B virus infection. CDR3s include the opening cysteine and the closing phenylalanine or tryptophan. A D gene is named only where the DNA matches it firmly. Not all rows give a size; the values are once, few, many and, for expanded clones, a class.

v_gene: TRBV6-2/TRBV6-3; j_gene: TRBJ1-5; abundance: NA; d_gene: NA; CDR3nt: TGTGCCAGCAGACTTCGAGGGGGGTCCAATCAGCCCCACCATTTT; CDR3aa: CASRLRGGSNQPHHF
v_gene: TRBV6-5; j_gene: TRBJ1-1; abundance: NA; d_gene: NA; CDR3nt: TGTGTTAGCAGCCCCGGAGACGGCATCAGGAACACTGAAACTTTCTTT; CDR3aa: CVSSPGDGIRNTETFF
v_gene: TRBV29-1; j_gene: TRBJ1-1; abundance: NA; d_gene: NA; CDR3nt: TGCAGCGTTGCATTAGCGGGGGTGGGAACTGAGGCTTTCTTT; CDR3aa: CSVALAGVGTEAFF
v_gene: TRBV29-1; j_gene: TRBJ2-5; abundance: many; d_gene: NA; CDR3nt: TGCAGCGTTGACACGGGGGATGGAGAGACCCAGTACTTC; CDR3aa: CSVDTGDGETQYF
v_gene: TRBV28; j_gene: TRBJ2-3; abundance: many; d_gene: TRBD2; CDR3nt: TGTGCCAGCAGTCAATGGGCGGGAGAGGCCCTGAGCACAGATACGCAGTATTTT; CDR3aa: CASSQWAGEALSTDTQYF
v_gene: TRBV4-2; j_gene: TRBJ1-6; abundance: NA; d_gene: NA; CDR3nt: TGTGCCAGCAGCCGCTTGGGCAATGAGAATTCACCCCTCCACTTT; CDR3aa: CASSRLGNENSPLHF
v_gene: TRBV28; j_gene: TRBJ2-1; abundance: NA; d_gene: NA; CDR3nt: TGTGCCACCAATAGCTGGAGTGGCAGTGAGCAGTTCTTC; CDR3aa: CATNSWSGSEQFF
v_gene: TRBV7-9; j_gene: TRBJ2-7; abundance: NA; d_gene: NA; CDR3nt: TGTGTCAGCAGCACCCCGGGACGGGCCTACGAGCAGTACTTC; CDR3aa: CVSSTPGRAYEQYF
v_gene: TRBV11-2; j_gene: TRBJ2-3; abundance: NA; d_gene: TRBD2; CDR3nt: TGTGCCAGCAGCTTACGGGAGGATGGCACAGATATGCACTATTTT; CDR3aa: CASSLREDGTDMHYF
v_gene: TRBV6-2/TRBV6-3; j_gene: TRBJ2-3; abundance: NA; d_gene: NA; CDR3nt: TGTACCAACAGTCCCTCCTCGACCATCCTCACAGATACGCAGTATTTT; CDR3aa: CTNSPSSTILTDTQYF
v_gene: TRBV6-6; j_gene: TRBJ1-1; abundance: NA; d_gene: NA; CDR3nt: TGTGCCAGCAGTTACGGGCCCATGGAAGCTTTCTTT; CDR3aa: CASSYGPMEAFF
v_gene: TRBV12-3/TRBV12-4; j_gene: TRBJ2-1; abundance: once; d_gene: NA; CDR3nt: TGTGCCAGCAGTTTTACAAGAGGGAGCGAGCAGTTCTTC; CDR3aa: CASSFTRGSEQFF
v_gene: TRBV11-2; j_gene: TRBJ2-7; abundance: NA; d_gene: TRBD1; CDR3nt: TGTGCCAACAGCGCCCTGGACAGGGGATTCTACGAGCAGTACTTC; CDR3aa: CANSALDRGFYEQYF
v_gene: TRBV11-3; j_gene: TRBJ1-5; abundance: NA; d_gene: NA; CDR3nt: TGTGCCAGCAGCTGGGGTGATACAGATACGCAGCATTTT; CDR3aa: CASSWGDTDTQHF
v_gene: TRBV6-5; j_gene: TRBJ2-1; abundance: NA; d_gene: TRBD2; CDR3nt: TGTGCCAACAGAAGGGAGACTAGCGGGAGAGGTGAGCAGTTCTTC; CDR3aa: CANRRETSGRGEQFF
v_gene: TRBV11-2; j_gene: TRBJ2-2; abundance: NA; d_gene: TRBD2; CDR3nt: TGTGCCAGCAGCGTGGGACTAGCGGTCTCTCCGGCCGGGGAGCTGTTTTTT; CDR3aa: CASSVGLAVSPAGELFF
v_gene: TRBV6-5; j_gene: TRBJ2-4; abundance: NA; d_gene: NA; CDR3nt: TGTGCCAGCAGTTCTCCGGGACATGGGATGAACATCCAGTACTTC; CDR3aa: CASSSPGHGMNIQYF
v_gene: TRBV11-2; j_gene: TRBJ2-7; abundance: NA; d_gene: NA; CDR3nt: TGTGTCAGCAGCTTTGTAGGGTTGTACTATGAGCAGTATTTC; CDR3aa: CVSSFVGLYYEQYF
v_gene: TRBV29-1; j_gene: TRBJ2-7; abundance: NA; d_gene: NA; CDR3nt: TGCGGCATTGGCAGTAGCGGCTACGAGCAGTACTTC; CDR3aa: CGIGSSGYEQYF
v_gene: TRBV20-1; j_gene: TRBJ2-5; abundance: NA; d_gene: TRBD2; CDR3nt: TGCAGTGCTAGAGATAGTAGCGGGGTCCAAGAGACCCAGTACTTC; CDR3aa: CSARDSSGVQETQYF
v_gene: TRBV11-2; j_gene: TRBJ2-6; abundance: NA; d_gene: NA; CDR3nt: TGTGCAAACAGCAATGGACTCTCTGGGGCCAACGTCCTGACATTC; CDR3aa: CANSNGLSGANVLTF
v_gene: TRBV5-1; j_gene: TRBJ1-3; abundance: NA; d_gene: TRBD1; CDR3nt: TGCGCCAGCAGCCCAACCGGGACAGGGAGCTCTGGAAACACCATGTATTTT; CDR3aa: CASSPTGTGSSGNTMYF
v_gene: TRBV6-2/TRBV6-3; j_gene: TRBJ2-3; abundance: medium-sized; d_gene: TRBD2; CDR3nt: TGTGCCAGCAGTCCCGGGACTAGCAGCACAGATACGCAGTATTTT; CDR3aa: CASSPGTSSTDTQYF
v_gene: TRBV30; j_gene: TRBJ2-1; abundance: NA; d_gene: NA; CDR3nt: TGTGCCTATAGCGTGTACAATGAGCAGATCTTC; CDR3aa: CAYSVYNEQIF
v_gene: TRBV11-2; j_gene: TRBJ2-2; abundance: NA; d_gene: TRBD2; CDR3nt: TGTGCCATCAGCTTAGTGGCGCTAGCGGGATCCGGGGGGCTGTTTTTT; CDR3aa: CAISLVALAGSGGLFF
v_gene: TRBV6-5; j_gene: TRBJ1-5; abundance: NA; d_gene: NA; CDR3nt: TGTGCCAGCAGTTATTCAGGCAAGGAACAGCCCCAGCATTTT; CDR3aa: CASSYSGKEQPQHF
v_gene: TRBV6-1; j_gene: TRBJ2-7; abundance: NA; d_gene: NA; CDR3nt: TGTACCAGCAGTGTAGGGCCCTCAGGCGAGAAGTACTTC; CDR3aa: CTSSVGPSGEKYF
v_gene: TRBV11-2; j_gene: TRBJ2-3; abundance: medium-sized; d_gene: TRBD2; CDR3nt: TGTGCCAGCAGCTTAACTACTAGCGGGAGGGCGGGGCGAGATACGCAGTATTTT; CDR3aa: CASSLTTSGRAGRDTQYF
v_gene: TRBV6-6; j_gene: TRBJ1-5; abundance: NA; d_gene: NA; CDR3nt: TGTGCCAGCAGTTATGAGACCCAGGGGCAGCCCCCGCATTTT; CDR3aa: CASSYETQGQPPHF
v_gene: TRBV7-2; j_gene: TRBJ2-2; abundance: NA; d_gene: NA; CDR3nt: TGTGCCAGCAGCTTATACGGAGGGCTAGCTAACTCCGGGGAGCTGTTTTTT; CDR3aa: CASSLYGGLANSGELFF
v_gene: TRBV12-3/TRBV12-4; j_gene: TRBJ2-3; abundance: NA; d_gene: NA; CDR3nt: TGTGCCAACAGTTCCGGACTAAAGGGTGGTACAAATACGCGGTATTTT; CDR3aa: CANSSGLKGGTNTRYF
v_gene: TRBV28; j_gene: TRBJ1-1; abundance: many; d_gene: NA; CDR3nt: TGTGCCAGCAGTCCCCTGAGGACAGTTAACACTGAAGCTTTCTTT; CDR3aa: CASSPLRTVNTEAFF
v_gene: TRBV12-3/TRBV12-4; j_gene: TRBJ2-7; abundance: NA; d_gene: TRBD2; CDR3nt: TGTGCCAGTGAACCGGGACTAGCGGGCAGCTACTACGACCAGTACTTC; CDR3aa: CASEPGLAGSYYDQYF
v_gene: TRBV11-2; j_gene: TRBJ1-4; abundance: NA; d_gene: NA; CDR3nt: TGTGCCAGTAGCTTGGAGGTTAGGGACGAAAAACTGTTTTTT; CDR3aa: CASSLEVRDEKLFF
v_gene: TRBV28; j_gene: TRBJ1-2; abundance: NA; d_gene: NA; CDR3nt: TGTGCCAGCAGTTCATCTAGCGCCCAGGGCCGGATCTATGGCTACATCTTC; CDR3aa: CASSSSSAQGRIYGYIF
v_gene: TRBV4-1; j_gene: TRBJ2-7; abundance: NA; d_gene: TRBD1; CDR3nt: TGCGCCAGCAGCCAAGAGGGACAGGCCTACGAGCAGCACTTC; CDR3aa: CASSQEGQAYEQHF
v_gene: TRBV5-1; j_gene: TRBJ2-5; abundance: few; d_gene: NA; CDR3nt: TGCGCCAGCAGCAGGGTCCTGGAGGGAGAGGCCCAGTACTTC; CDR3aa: CASSRVLEGEAQYF
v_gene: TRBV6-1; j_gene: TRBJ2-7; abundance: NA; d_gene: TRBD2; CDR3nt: TGTGCCAGCAGTGAAGCGGCTAGCGGGAGGGGGGGACAGTACTTC; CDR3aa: CASSEAASGRGGQYF
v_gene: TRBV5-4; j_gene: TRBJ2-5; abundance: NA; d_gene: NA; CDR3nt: TGTGCCAGCAGCTTGGCGTCAAGCGAAGAGACCCAGTATTTC; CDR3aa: CASSLASSEETQYF
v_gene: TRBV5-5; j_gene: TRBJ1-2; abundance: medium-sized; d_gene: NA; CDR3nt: TGTGCCAGCAGCTTGGAAGGCGCGAACTATGGCTACACCTTC; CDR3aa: CASSLEGANYGYTF
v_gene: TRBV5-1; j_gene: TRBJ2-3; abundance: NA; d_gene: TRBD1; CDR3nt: TGCGCCAGCAGCTTTCTAGGGACAGTGATCCCAGATACGCAGTATTTT; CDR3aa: CASSFLGTVIPDTQYF
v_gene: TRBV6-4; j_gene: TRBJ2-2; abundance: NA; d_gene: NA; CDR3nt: TGTGCCAGCAGCCCCGGGATAGCAGATTCCGGGGAGCTGTTTTTT; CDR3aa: CASSPGIADSGELFF
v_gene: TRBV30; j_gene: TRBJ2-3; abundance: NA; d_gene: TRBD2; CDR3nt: TGTGCCTGGAGTCCCCAACTGGGTAGCGGGTTGACCGTTTCCCCAGACACGCAGTATTTT; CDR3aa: CAWSPQLGSGLTVSPDTQYF
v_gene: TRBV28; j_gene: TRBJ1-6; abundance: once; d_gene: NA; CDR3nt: TGTGTCAGCAGTTTCAGGGGAGAATCACCCCTCCACTTT; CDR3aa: CVSSFRGESPLHF
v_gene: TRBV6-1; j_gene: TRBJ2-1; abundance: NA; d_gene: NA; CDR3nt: TGTGCTAGCAGTGAACAGAGTGAGCAGTTCTTC; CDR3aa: CASSEQSEQFF